These T cell receptor beta chains were read from a single sample in a study of T cell responses to AZD1222 COVID-19 vaccine. Clones were read by immunoSEQ multiplex PCR, and TCRdb kept only the in-frame ones, dropping some. The sample contains about 120,000 clones, 85% to 95% of which appear only once. Sequences were derived from peripheral blood, sampled on day 0 of AZD1222 vaccination. Source of these receptors: an adult in good health. The CDR3 runs from the conserved cysteine through the conserved F or W. A D gene is named only where the DNA matches it firmly. The size of a clone is reported for some rows only, either as once, few or many, or as a class for expanded clones.

CDR3	DNA	D	size	J	V
CASSYGGLGEQFF	TGTGCCAGCAGTTACGGGGGCTTGGGGGAGCAGTTCTTC	.	.	TRBJ2-1	TRBV6-5
CASKAQPSTDTQYF	TGCGCCAGCAAAGCCCAACCTAGCACAGATACGCAGTATTTT	.	.	TRBJ2-3	TRBV5-1
CASREGGSLSGNTIYF	TGTGCCAGCAGGGAGGGGGGCAGCTTATCTGGAAACACCATATATTTT	.	.	TRBJ1-3	TRBV28
CSSGTANTEAFF	TGCAGCTCCGGGACAGCGAACACTGAAGCTTTCTTT	TRBD1	.	TRBJ1-1	TRBV29-1
CASSLVPPYEQYF	TGTGCCAGCAGTTTGGTCCCACCCTACGAGCAGTACTTC	.	.	TRBJ2-7	TRBV28
CASSLAGAGETQYF	TGCGCCAGCAGCTTGGCAGGGGCTGGAGAGACCCAGTACTTC	.	few	TRBJ2-5	TRBV5-1
CASSSDRGRYGYTF	TGTGCCAGCTCTTCTGACAGGGGGCGATATGGCTACACCTTC	TRBD1	.	TRBJ1-2	TRBV18
CATSDWNTDTQYF	TGTGCCACCAGTGATTGGAACACAGATACGCAGTATTTT	.	.	TRBJ2-3	TRBV24-1
CASSFTGGNQPQHF	TGTGCCAGCAGTTTTACAGGAGGTAATCAGCCCCAGCATTTT	.	.	TRBJ1-5	TRBV27
CASSFGTAGYEQYF	TGCGCCAGCAGCTTTGGGACCGCAGGCTACGAGCAGTACTTC	.	once	TRBJ2-7	TRBV5-1
CASSYYRYTEAFF	TGTGCCAGCAGTTACTACAGATACACTGAAGCTTTCTTT	.	.	TRBJ1-1	TRBV6-5
CASSLWGINGEQYF	TGTGCCAGCAGTTTATGGGGAATCAACGGCGAGCAGTACTTC	.	.	TRBJ2-7	TRBV27
CASSPSGLAAQFF	TGTGCCAGCAGCCCCTCAGGTCTAGCGGCGCAGTTCTTC	TRBD2	.	TRBJ2-1	TRBV3-1/TRBV3-2
CASSLDPLAKNIQYF	TGTGCTAGCAGCTTAGATCCCCTAGCCAAAAACATTCAGTACTTC	.	.	TRBJ2-4	TRBV7-7
CASSHHHDRGLSPLHF	TGCGCCAGCAGCCACCACCATGACAGGGGGCTTTCACCCCTCCACTTT	TRBD1	.	TRBJ1-6	TRBV4-1
CASSGEGDQPQHF	TGTGCCAGCTCCGGAGAGGGAGATCAGCCCCAGCATTTT	.	.	TRBJ1-5	TRBV18
CASSSRLAGLDEQYF	TGTGCCAGCAGCTCCAGACTAGCGGGATTAGACGAGCAGTACTTC	TRBD2	.	TRBJ2-7	TRBV3-1/TRBV3-2
CASAPGQGTGELFF	TGCGCCAGCGCCCCGGGACAGGGGACCGGGGAGCTGTTTTTT	TRBD1	.	TRBJ2-2	TRBV5-1
CASSVAGGVSF	TGTGCCAGCAGCGTAGCTGGCGGGGTTTCCTTC	.	.	TRBJ1-2	TRBV9
CASSKGAGTGLAYEQYF	TGTGCCAGCAGCAAAGGCGCCGGGACAGGGCTTGCGTACGAGCAGTACTTC	TRBD1	medium-sized	TRBJ2-7	TRBV28
CASSIRVLHTDTQYF	TGTGCCAGTAGTATAAGAGTCCTACACACAGATACGCAGTATTTT	.	.	TRBJ2-3	TRBV19
CSVAQLGETQYF	TGCAGCGTTGCCCAACTAGGGGAGACCCAGTACTTC	.	.	TRBJ2-5	TRBV29-1